This note documents a single T cell receptor (beta chain) sequence. Followed longitudinally, the Seattle patients had been enrolled during active infection. This entry is derived from a study of blood T cell repertoires in COVID-19. Study at large: Sites across the United States, Italy and Spain contributed samples from acute and convalescent COVID-19.

Per the original data handling: Amplification from reference gene primers served as the basis for estimated nucleated cell counts. Sequencing was performed with immunoSEQ multiplex PCR; in TCRdb, only in-frame clones are kept and a portion is missing. V and J calls and clone size are those listed in that table; D and trimming were worked out from the DNA. Among 69,000 or so clones listed, about 80% were seen once. The CDR3 is made up of 13 amino acids. Deletions cut 6 bases from V and 2 bases from J, with 11 bases between. Germline V gene sequence: CDR1 MNHEY, CDR2 SVGAGI. This chain uses TRBV6-5 with TRBJ2-7; D might be TRBD1 (5 bases). The sequenced sample was peripheral blood. The clonotype originates from a man aged 50-60 years with COVID-19, enrolled during active disease. CDR3 loop: CASSSQEPYEQYF. The CDR3 coding sequence is TGTGCCAGCAGCTCACAGGAGCCCTACGAGCAGTACTTC.